This TCR beta chain originates from a study of blood T cell repertoires in COVID-19. This table comes from immunoSEQ multiplex PCR, and its TCRdb copy is limited to in-frame clones, with some not included. Of 100,000 to 150,000 clones detected, around 87% appear once; the ten largest clones hold 3% to 4.5%. The CDR3 length is 15 residues. Germline loops: CDR1 SGDLS, CDR2 YYNGEE. Trimming took off 3 bases at V and 0 bases at J, with 12 bases between the two ends. The sequence came from an older woman with acute or convalescent COVID-19. The material sequenced was peripheral blood. The rearrangement joins TRBV9 to TRBJ1-1, with a possible D match to TRBD1 (6 bases). This CDR3 is CASSGTGSMNTEAFF. Written as DNA, the CDR3 is TGTGCCAGCAGCGGCACAGGGAGCATGAACACTGAAGCTTTCTTT.